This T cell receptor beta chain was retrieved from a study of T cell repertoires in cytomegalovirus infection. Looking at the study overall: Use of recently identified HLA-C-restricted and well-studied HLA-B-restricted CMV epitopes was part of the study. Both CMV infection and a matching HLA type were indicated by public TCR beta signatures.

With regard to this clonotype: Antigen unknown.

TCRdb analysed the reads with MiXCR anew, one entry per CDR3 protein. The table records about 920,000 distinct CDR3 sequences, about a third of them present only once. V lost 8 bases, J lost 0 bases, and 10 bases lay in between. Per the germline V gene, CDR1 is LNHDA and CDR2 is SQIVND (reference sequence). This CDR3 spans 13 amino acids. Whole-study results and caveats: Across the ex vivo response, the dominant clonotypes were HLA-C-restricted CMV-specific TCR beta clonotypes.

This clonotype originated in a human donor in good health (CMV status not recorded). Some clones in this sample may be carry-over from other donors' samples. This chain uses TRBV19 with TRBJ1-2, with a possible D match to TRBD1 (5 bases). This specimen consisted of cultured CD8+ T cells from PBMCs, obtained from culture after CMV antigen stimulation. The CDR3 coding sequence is TGTGCCAGTTGGGACGTAACTAACTATGGCTACACCTTC. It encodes CASWDVTNYGYTF.